The entry below describes one TCR beta chain. What it binds is unknown. This CDR3 has 16 amino acids. The junction had 6 bases not matched to a gene; V was cut back by 4 bases and J by 1 base. The germline V gene has CDR1 SNHLY and CDR2 FYNNEI. Here immunoSEQ multiplex PCR was the method, and the copy in TCRdb shows in-frame clones only, minus some. The repertoire includes around 50,000 clones, around 84% of them detected once, and roughly 2% sits in the top ten. The data stem from a study of lymphopenia after photon versus proton radiotherapy. Study-level points and caveats: Under photons, naive T cells and diversity fell while effector/memory populations rose. Only patients who died were analyzed for survival; proton advantage is unproven. After lymphocyte nadir, photon-treated repertoires showed oligoclonal expansion, especially CD8+ Temra. In patients who died, overall survival fell as post-nadir TCR diversity dropped more.

The specimen comprised peripheral blood, sampled from a patient treated with proton-based radiotherapy. The receptor was derived from a man aged 60 to 69 with pancreatic cancer. The chain couples TRBV2 to TRBJ2-5; 10 bases align to TRBD2. The CDR3 DNA reads TGTGCCAGCAGTGTGGGATTAGCGGGAGGCCAAGAGACCCAGTACTTC. This codes for CASSVGLAGGQETQYF.